The rows below give T cell receptor beta chains drawn from one sample of a study of CD8 T cells in Susac syndrome. In TCRdb, the immunoSEQ multiplex PCR reads were re-called with MiXCR into one record per CDR3 protein. Of approximately 110,000 distinct CDR3 sequences listed, about 95% are singletons. The sample was CD4+ T cells from PBMCs. These receptors came from a human donor in good health. Both conserved end residues are part of each CDR3. Fields, in order: D gene, clone size, V gene, J gene, CDR3 DNA, CDR3 protein. D genes are given only for firm matches. Some rows have no size entry. The others give once, few or many, or a class for an expanded clone.

d_gene: NA
abundance: NA
v_gene: TRBV19
j_gene: TRBJ2-7
CDR3nt: TGTGCCAGTAGTATAGCAAGGGACGTTGACTACGAGCAGTACTTC
CDR3aa: CASSIARDVDYEQYF

d_gene: NA
abundance: once
v_gene: TRBV9
j_gene: TRBJ2-1
CDR3nt: TGTGCCAGCAGCGTAGGTCCTCTCGGTAGGGGCTCCTACAATGAGCAGTTCTTC
CDR3aa: CASSVGPLGRGSYNEQFF

d_gene: TRBD1
abundance: NA
v_gene: TRBV5-4
j_gene: TRBJ2-5
CDR3nt: TGTGCCAGCAGCTTTCAGGGGGATGAGGAGACCCAGTACTTC
CDR3aa: CASSFQGDEETQYF

d_gene: NA
abundance: NA
v_gene: TRBV7-9
j_gene: TRBJ1-3
CDR3nt: TGTGCCAGCAGCTTAGCCAGTTTTGGAAACACCATATATTTT
CDR3aa: CASSLASFGNTIYF

d_gene: NA
abundance: NA
v_gene: TRBV5-4
j_gene: TRBJ2-7
CDR3nt: TGTGCCAGCAGCTTGTCCGTGGGGGGCGCGAGAAACGAGCAGTACTTC
CDR3aa: CASSLSVGGARNEQYF

d_gene: NA
abundance: NA
v_gene: TRBV19
j_gene: TRBJ1-2
CDR3nt: TGTGCCAGTATAGGGCCAGGCGACTATGGCTACACCTTC
CDR3aa: CASIGPGDYGYTF

d_gene: TRBD1
abundance: NA
v_gene: TRBV5-1
j_gene: TRBJ2-1
CDR3nt: TGCGCCAGCAGCTTGGAGGGGACAGGGGGCGGCAGGGACAATGAGCAGTTCTTC
CDR3aa: CASSLEGTGGGRDNEQFF

d_gene: NA
abundance: NA
v_gene: TRBV10-3
j_gene: TRBJ2-3
CDR3nt: TGTGCCATCAGTCCCGGAAAGGGGGTAACTAGCACAGATACGCAGTATTTT
CDR3aa: CAISPGKGVTSTDTQYF

d_gene: TRBD1
abundance: NA
v_gene: TRBV18
j_gene: TRBJ1-5
CDR3nt: TGTGCCAGCTCACCAGGGACAGGGGGCGCAGGTCTGCATTTT
CDR3aa: CASSPGTGGAGLHF

d_gene: TRBD2
abundance: NA
v_gene: TRBV29-1
j_gene: TRBJ2-1
CDR3nt: TGCAGCGTTGAGGCCACTAGCGGGACCTCCTACAATGAGCAGTTCTTC
CDR3aa: CSVEATSGTSYNEQFF

d_gene: NA
abundance: NA
v_gene: TRBV29-1
j_gene: TRBJ1-3
CDR3nt: TGCAGCGTTACGGACCGCTCTGGAAACACCATATATTTT
CDR3aa: CSVTDRSGNTIYF

d_gene: NA
abundance: NA
v_gene: TRBV19
j_gene: TRBJ1-2
CDR3nt: TGTGCCAGTAGTATAGATCATCCGAGACCCATCTATGGCTACACCTTC
CDR3aa: CASSIDHPRPIYGYTF

d_gene: NA
abundance: NA
v_gene: TRBV7-2
j_gene: TRBJ1-2
CDR3nt: TGTGCCAGCAGCTTAGCGCGTATCCGGGATGGCTACACCTTC
CDR3aa: CASSLARIRDGYTF

d_gene: NA
abundance: NA
v_gene: TRBV29-1
j_gene: TRBJ1-1
CDR3nt: TGCAGCGTTGAATTTGGTTGGCAGAAGAACACTGAAGCTTTCTTT
CDR3aa: CSVEFGWQKNTEAFF

d_gene: TRBD1
abundance: NA
v_gene: TRBV5-1
j_gene: TRBJ2-7
CDR3nt: TGCGCCAGCAGCGTCCGGGACAGTACCTACGAGCAGTACTTC
CDR3aa: CASSVRDSTYEQYF

d_gene: NA
abundance: NA
v_gene: TRBV20-1
j_gene: TRBJ2-1
CDR3nt: TGCAGTGTGAGAGAGGGTGGTCGTGAGCAGTTCTTC
CDR3aa: CSVREGGREQFF

d_gene: TRBD2
abundance: NA
v_gene: TRBV7-2
j_gene: TRBJ2-7
CDR3nt: TGTGCCAGCAGCTCGACTAGCGATGGCTACGAGCAGTACTTC
CDR3aa: CASSSTSDGYEQYF

d_gene: TRBD2
abundance: NA
v_gene: TRBV19
j_gene: TRBJ2-1
CDR3nt: TGTGCCAGTAGTCCAGGACTAGCGGATAGCTCCTACAATGAGCAGTTCTTC
CDR3aa: CASSPGLADSSYNEQFF

d_gene: NA
abundance: NA
v_gene: TRBV19
j_gene: TRBJ1-5
CDR3nt: TGTGCCAGTAGCCGGGGATCGGAGAATCAGCCCCAGCATTTT
CDR3aa: CASSRGSENQPQHF

d_gene: NA
abundance: NA
v_gene: TRBV7-6
j_gene: TRBJ2-5
CDR3nt: TGTGCCAGCAGCTTCTCCACTCAAGATTCCGTGGCCCAGTACTTC
CDR3aa: CASSFSTQDSVAQYF

d_gene: TRBD2
abundance: NA
v_gene: TRBV12-3/TRBV12-4
j_gene: TRBJ2-2
CDR3nt: TGTGCCAGCAGTCCGCGCTTAGCGGGTGTCGAGGAGCTGTTTTTT
CDR3aa: CASSPRLAGVEELFF

d_gene: NA
abundance: NA
v_gene: TRBV13
j_gene: TRBJ2-5
CDR3nt: TGTGCCAGCAGCTTAGGCCAGCGGTCGGAGACCCAGTACTTC
CDR3aa: CASSLGQRSETQYF

d_gene: TRBD2
abundance: NA
v_gene: TRBV29-1
j_gene: TRBJ2-7
CDR3nt: TGCAGCGTGAGCCGGGCGGGAGGGTCCTACGAGCAGTACTTC
CDR3aa: CSVSRAGGSYEQYF

d_gene: TRBD1
abundance: NA
v_gene: TRBV5-1
j_gene: TRBJ1-4
CDR3nt: TGCGCCAGCAGCTCAGGGGGCGAAGATGAAAAACTGTTTTTT
CDR3aa: CASSSGGEDEKLFF

d_gene: TRBD1
abundance: NA
v_gene: TRBV5-1
j_gene: TRBJ2-5
CDR3nt: TGCGCCAGCAGCTCGGCGACAGGGACCCAAGAGACCCAGTACTTC
CDR3aa: CASSSATGTQETQYF

d_gene: NA
abundance: NA
v_gene: TRBV29-1
j_gene: TRBJ1-1
CDR3nt: TGCAGCGCCCAGGACCGCTTGAACACTGAAGCTTTCTTT
CDR3aa: CSAQDRLNTEAFF

d_gene: NA
abundance: NA
v_gene: TRBV29-1
j_gene: TRBJ1-1
CDR3nt: TGCAGCGTCCAGACTAGCGGGAGTTTAAGGGCTGAAGCTTTCTTT
CDR3aa: CSVQTSGSLRAEAFF

d_gene: TRBD1
abundance: NA
v_gene: TRBV7-9
j_gene: TRBJ1-1
CDR3nt: TGTGCCAGCAGCGCTCCGGGACAGGGTTCTGAAGCTTTCTTT
CDR3aa: CASSAPGQGSEAFF

d_gene: NA
abundance: once
v_gene: TRBV27
j_gene: TRBJ2-5
CDR3nt: TGTGCCAGCAGTTCCCGATCGGGACTCCCCCCGAAGACCCAGTACTTC
CDR3aa: CASSSRSGLPPKTQYF